Following are 24 T cell receptor beta chains from one sample sequenced in a study of tumor T cells in aggressive B-cell lymphoma. Profiling relied on immunoSEQ multiplex PCR, and the TCRdb table lists in-frame clones only, not all of them. This table has fewer than 3,500 clones, around nine tenths appearing once. Sequenced input: tumor tissue. These receptors came from an adult with diffuse large B cell lymphoma.

This clone was seen just once. The chain joins TRBV7-9 to TRBJ1-6, with a weak D call TRBD1 (6 bases). Trimming removed 5 bases at V and 8 bases at J, with 10 bases between. CDR1 and CDR2 from the germline V gene are SEHNR and FQNEAQ (reference sequence). CDR3 size: 13 residues. The CDR3 sequence: CASSPYRDSPLHF. CDR3 nucleotides: TGTGCCAGCAGCCCCTACAGGGATTCACCCCTCCACTTT. The whole variable domain, remainder taken from reference TRBV7-9 and TRBJ1-6, is DTGVSQNPRHKITKRGQNVTFRCDPISEHNRLYWYRQTLGQGPEFLTYFQNEAQLEKSRLLSDRFSAERPKGSFSTLEIQRTEQGDSAMYLCASSPYRDSPLHFGNGTRLTVT.

The chain carries TRBV29-1 and TRBJ2-3; D remains unclear. The CDR3 is made up of 12 amino acids. CDR1 SQVTM and CDR2 ANQGSEA come from the germline V gene. Trimming took off 4 bases at V and 3 bases at J, with 8 bases between the two ends. Written as DNA, the CDR3 is TGCAGCGTTGTACTTCGGACAGATACGCAGTATTTT. This encodes CSVVLRTDTQYF.

This chain connects TRBV5-1 to TRBJ2-7; 9 bases fit TRBD1. CDR3 size: 13 residues. Germline V lookup: CDR1 SGHRS, CDR2 YFSETQ. Germline trimming cut 6 bases from V and 2 bases from J; bases unmatched to any gene: 3. The CDR3 region has the DNA TGCGCCAGCAAGGGACAGGGTCCCTACGAGCAGTACTTC. It codes for CASKGQGPYEQYF.

The chain joins TRBV5-1 to TRBJ2-7; 15 positions agree with TRBD2. Trimming took 1 base from V and 7 from J; bases not matched to a gene: 3. In germline, CDR1 is SGHRS, CDR2 YFSETQ. The CDR3 has 15 residues. The CDR3 reads CASSLLGLAGGEQYF. The CDR3 bases are TGCGCCAGCAGCTTGTTGGGACTAGCGGGGGGAGAGCAGTACTTC.

The chain uses TRBV9 and TRBJ2-7; TRBD1 matches 8 bases. Germline CDR1 is SGDLS and CDR2 is YYNGEE. Trimming took 3 bases from V and 6 from J; bases not matched to a gene: 5. The CDR3 is made up of 13 amino acids. For the CDR3, the DNA is TGTGCCAGCAGCGGCTACGGACAGGGCGAGCAGTACTTC. It yields the protein CASSGYGQGEQYF. The full variable domain, its missing parts supplied by reference TRBV9 and TRBJ2-7, is DSGVTQTPKHLITATGQRVTLRCSPRSGDLSVYWYQQSLDQGLQFLIQYYNGEERAKGNILERFSAQQFPDLHSELNLSSLELGDSALYFCASSGYGQGEQYFGPGTRLTVT.

The chain links TRBV5-6 to TRBJ2-7, with D possibly TRBD1 on 6 matching bases. V lost 4 bases and J lost 4, with 15 bases in between. Germline V lookup: CDR1 SGHDT, CDR2 YYEEEE. The CDR3 runs 14 residues. CDR3 DNA: TGTGCCAGCAGCGACCCGGACAGCCTATACGAGCAGTACTTC. Its protein is CASSDPDSLYEQYF. The full variable domain, rest sourced from reference TRBV5-6 and TRBJ2-7, is DAGVTQSPTHLIKTRGQQVTLRCSPKSGHDTVSWYQQALGQGPQFIFQYYEEEERQRGNFPDRFSGHQFPNYSSELNVNALLLGDSALYLCASSDPDSLYEQYFGPGTRLTVT.

V is TRBV9 and J is TRBJ1-4; maybe TRBD1 (5 bases). This CDR3 comprises 16 residues. V was trimmed by 4 bases and J by 0 bases, leaving 13 bases between them. Germline V gene data show CDR1 as SGDLS and CDR2 as YYNGEE. The CDR3 coding sequence is TGTGCCAGCAGCACTGGGGCGGCCTCAACTAATGAAAAACTGTTTTTT. Protein sequence: CASSTGAASTNEKLFF.

This clone was recorded once. The chain employs TRBV28 and TRBJ2-1, with a weak D call TRBD1 (6 bases). Trimming stripped 6 bases from V and 0 bases from J, with 15 bases between. Germline V gene data show CDR1 as MDHEN and CDR2 as SYDVKM. The CDR3 extends over 16 amino acids. This CDR3 reads CASRTRTASSYNEQFF. CDR3 sequence (DNA): TGTGCCAGCAGGACCCGGACAGCGAGCTCCTACAATGAGCAGTTCTTC.

V is TRBV6-5 and J is TRBJ1-1; perhaps TRBD1 as D (6 bases). The CDR3 extends over 15 amino acids. Deletions cut 6 bases from V and 3 bases from J, with 17 bases between. CDR1 and CDR2 from the germline V gene are MNHEY and SVGAGI. The CDR3 nucleotides are TGTGCCAGCAGCCAACTTAGGACAGCCTACACTGAAGCTTTCTTT. This encodes CASSQLRTAYTEAFF.

This clone was seen a few times. The rearrangement links TRBV30 to TRBJ2-4, with D unresolved. V was trimmed by 1 base and J by 0 bases, leaving 7 bases between them. Germline CDR1 and CDR2: GTSNPN and SVGIG (reference sequence). The CDR3 totals 14 residues. The CDR3 loop is CAWSAGLAKNIQYF. Here the CDR3 DNA reads TGTGCCTGGAGTGCCGGTTTAGCCAAAAACATTCAGTACTTC.

V and J are TRBV9 and TRBJ1-3; D is undetermined. This CDR3 region has 16 residues. Germline V gene lookup returns CDR1 SGDLS and CDR2 YYNGEE. The V end lost 1 base, the J end lost 0 bases, and 11 bases lay between the germline ends. This CDR3 is CASSVNDGDSGNTIYF. The CDR3 DNA follows: TGTGCCAGCAGCGTAAACGACGGGGACTCTGGAAACACCATATATTTT. Full variable domain (missing parts from reference TRBV9 and TRBJ1-3): DSGVTQTPKHLITATGQRVTLRCSPRSGDLSVYWYQQSLDQGLQFLIQYYNGEERAKGNILERFSAQQFPDLHSELNLSSLELGDSALYFCASSVNDGDSGNTIYFGEGSWLTVV.

The chain links TRBV4-3 to TRBJ1-4; D ambiguous. CDR3 length equals 13 residues. CDR1 LGHNA and CDR2 YSLEER come from the germline V gene. Trimming removed 0 bases at V and 3 bases at J, with 2 bases between. The CDR3 sequence: CASSQDSNEKLFF. As DNA, the CDR3 is TGCGCCAGCAGCCAAGACTCTAATGAAAAACTGTTTTTT.

V is TRBV7-2 and J is TRBJ2-3, with TRBD2 matching over 7 bases. J gave up 5 bases and V 4 bases, and 21 bases lay outside the gene matches. The CDR3 extends over 19 amino acids. Per germline, CDR1 SGHTA and CDR2 FQGNSA. CDR3 DNA: TGTGCCAGCAGCTCACCCCCGAGCAGCGGGGCACTAACCCGAGATACGCAGTATTTT. This codes for CASSSPPSSGALTRDTQYF. Combining the CDR3 with reference TRBV7-2 and TRBJ2-3 gives the whole variable domain GAGVSQSPSNKVTEKGKDVELRCDPISGHTALYWYRQSLGQGLEFLIYFQGNSAPDKSGLPSDRFSAERTGGSVSTLTIQRTQQEDSAVYLCASSSPPSSGALTRDTQYFGPGTRLTVL.

This chain links TRBV18 with TRBJ1-2, with unresolved D. Trimming removed 6 bases at V and 3 bases at J, with 17 bases between. There are 15 residues in the CDR3. Germline CDR1 reads KGHSH; CDR2 reads LQKENI. CDR3 region: CASSTAGRTYYGYTF. As DNA, the CDR3 is TGTGCCAGCTCGACTGCCGGGAGAACATACTATGGCTACACCTTC.

In its sample, this clone was seen once. The CDR3 DNA is TGTGCCAGCAGCCGGCGGGGGGGGCTGGCTGGGGCCAACGTCCTGACTTTC. Encoded protein: CASSRRGGLAGANVLTF. The V gene is TRBV5-5, the J gene TRBJ2-6, with 9 bases aligning to TRBD2. With 4 bases clipped from V and 2 bases from J, the junction kept 7 bases outside the gene matches. This CDR3 has 17 residues. Germline CDR1 is SGHKS and CDR2 is YYEKEE (reference sequence).

This clone was recorded only once. The genes are TRBV5-4 and TRBJ2-3; possibly TRBD1 for D (6 bases). CDR3 length: 11 residues. V lost 4 bases and J lost 8, with 8 bases in between. The V gene's germline CDR1 is SGHNT and CDR2 YYREEE (reference sequence). CDR3 residues: CASSLRGTQYF. The CDR3 region has the DNA TGTGCCAGCAGCCTCAGGGGTACGCAGTATTTT.

This chain links TRBV5-6 with TRBJ2-5, with TRBD2 matching 7 bases. With V trimmed by 4 bases and J by 1 base, 10 bases remained unmatched. The CDR3 consists of 16 residues. CDR1 is SGHDT, CDR2 YYEEEE, per germline. The DNA of the CDR3 is TGTGCCAGCAGCCCGGAACTCCTAGCGGCCCAAGAGACCCAGTACTTC. Protein sequence: CASSPELLAAQETQYF.

This chain links TRBV30 with TRBJ2-5; 8 bases are a match to TRBD1. The CDR3 is 14 residues long. V lost 4 bases to trimming and J lost 2 bases; unmatched junction nucleotides: 6. Per the germline V gene, CDR1 is GTSNPN and CDR2 is SVGIG (reference sequence). CDR3 coding DNA: TGTGCCTGGAAACACAGGGGGACTCAAGAGACCCAGTACTTC. Its protein product is CAWKHRGTQETQYF.

This chain links TRBV7-2 with TRBJ1-4; D is possibly TRBD1 (5 bases). Germline V gene sequence: CDR1 SGHTA, CDR2 FQGNSA. The CDR3 consists of 16 residues. V lost 6 bases, J lost 0 bases, and 14 bases lay in between. The CDR3, as DNA: TGTGCCAGCAGTACGGCAGGGAGGGCAACTAATGAAAAACTGTTTTTT. Its translation is CASSTAGRATNEKLFF. The full variable domain, with the rest looked up from reference TRBV7-2 and TRBJ1-4, is GAGVSQSPSNKVTEKGKDVELRCDPISGHTALYWYRQSLGQGLEFLIYFQGNSAPDKSGLPSDRFSAERTGGSVSTLTIQRTQQEDSAVYLCASSTAGRATNEKLFFGSGTQLSVL.

The chain joins TRBV29-1 to TRBJ2-5; perhaps TRBD1 as D (6 bases). The CDR3 runs 14 residues. Germline-derived CDR1 and CDR2 are SQVTM and ANQGSEA. V was pared by 4 bases and J by 4 bases, with 16 bases between. In DNA form, the CDR3 reads TGCAGCGTTGGTGGGGGCTTGTCCAGAGAGACCCAGTACTTC. Translating gives CSVGGGLSRETQYF.

The gene calls are TRBV28 and TRBJ1-2; 8 nucleotides align to TRBD1. Trimming took 6 bases from V and 7 from J; bases not matched to a gene: 7. Germline CDR1 and CDR2: MDHEN and SYDVKM. This CDR3 has 13 residues. CDR3 nucleotides: TGTGCCAGCAGATTCCAGGGGGCAGGTGGCTACACCTTC. Its protein product is CASRFQGAGGYTF.

The sample holds one count of this clone. The V and J genes are TRBV5-1 and TRBJ2-3; D not certain. The CDR3 extends over 15 amino acids. Germline V gene data show CDR1 as SGHRS and CDR2 as YFSETQ. Trimming cost V 1 base and J 4 bases, with 13 bases left between them. The CDR3 loop is CASSLRLPGADTQYF. As DNA, the CDR3 is TGCGCCAGCAGCTTGAGACTTCCCGGCGCAGATACGCAGTATTTT.

The chain couples TRBV19 to TRBJ2-7, with 9 bases lining up with TRBD1. V lost 6 bases to trimming and J lost 6 bases; unmatched junction nucleotides: 9. The CDR3 sequence is 14 residues long. Germline values: CDR1 LNHDA, CDR2 SQIVND (reference sequence). For the CDR3, the DNA is TGTGCCAGTAGCCCTGGGGACAGGGATACCGAGCAGTACTTC. Its translation is CASSPGDRDTEQYF.

The V call is TRBV5-1, the J call TRBJ2-1, with 9 bases identical to TRBD2. With 5 bases clipped from V and 7 bases from J, the junction kept 7 bases outside the gene matches. From germline, CDR1 is SGHRS and CDR2 YFSETQ. CDR3 length: 14 residues. The CDR3 loop is CASSGGGAGNEQFF. In DNA form, the CDR3 reads TGCGCCAGCAGTGGCGGGGGGGCAGGAAATGAGCAGTTCTTC. The full variable domain, with the rest looked up from reference TRBV5-1 and TRBJ2-1, is KAGVTQTPRYLIKTRGQQVTLSCSPISGHRSVSWYQQTPGQGLQFLFEYFSETQRNKGNFPGRFSGRQFSNSRSEMNVSTLELGDSALYLCASSGGGAGNEQFFGPGTRLTVL.